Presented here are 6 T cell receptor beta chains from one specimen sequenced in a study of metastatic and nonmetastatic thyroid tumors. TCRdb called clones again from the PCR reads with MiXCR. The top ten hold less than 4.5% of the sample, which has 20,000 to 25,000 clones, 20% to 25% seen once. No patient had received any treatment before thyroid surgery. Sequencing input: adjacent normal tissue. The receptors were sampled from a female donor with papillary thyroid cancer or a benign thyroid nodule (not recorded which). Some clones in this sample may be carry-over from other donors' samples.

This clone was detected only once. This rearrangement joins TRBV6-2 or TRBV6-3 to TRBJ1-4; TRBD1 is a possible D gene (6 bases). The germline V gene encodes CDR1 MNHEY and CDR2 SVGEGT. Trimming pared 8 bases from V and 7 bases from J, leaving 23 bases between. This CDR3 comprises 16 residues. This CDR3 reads CASAAGDGNLVEKLFF. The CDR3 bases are TGTGCCAGCGCCGCAGGGGATGGTAACTTGGTTGAAAAACTGTTTTTT.

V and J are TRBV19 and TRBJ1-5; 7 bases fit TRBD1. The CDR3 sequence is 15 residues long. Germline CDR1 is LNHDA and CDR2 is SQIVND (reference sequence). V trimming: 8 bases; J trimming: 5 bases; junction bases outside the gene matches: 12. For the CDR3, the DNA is TGTGCCAGTCGGGGACCGGGACAGCGGGATCAGCCCCAGCATTTT. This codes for CASRGPGQRDQPQHF.

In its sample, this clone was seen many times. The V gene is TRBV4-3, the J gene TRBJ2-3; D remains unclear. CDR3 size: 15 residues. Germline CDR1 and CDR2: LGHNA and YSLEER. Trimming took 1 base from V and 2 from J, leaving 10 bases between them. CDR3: CASSQAGRTTDTQYF. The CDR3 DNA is TGCGCCAGCAGCCAAGCTGGCAGAACCACAGATACGCAGTATTTT.

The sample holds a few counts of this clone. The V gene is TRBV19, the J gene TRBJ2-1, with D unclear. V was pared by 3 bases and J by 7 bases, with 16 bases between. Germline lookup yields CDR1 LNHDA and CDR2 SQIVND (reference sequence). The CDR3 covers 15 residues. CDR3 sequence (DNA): TGTGCCAGTAGTATTGGGGATTACGTCCAGAATGAGCAGTTCTTC. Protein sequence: CASSIGDYVQNEQFF.

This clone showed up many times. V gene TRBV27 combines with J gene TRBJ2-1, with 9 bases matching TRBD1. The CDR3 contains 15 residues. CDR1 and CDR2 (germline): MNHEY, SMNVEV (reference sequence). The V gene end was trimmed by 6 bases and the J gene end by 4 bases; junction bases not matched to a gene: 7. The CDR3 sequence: CASSSPGQGYNEQFF. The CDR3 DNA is TGTGCCAGCAGCTCTCCGGGACAGGGATACAATGAGCAGTTCTTC.

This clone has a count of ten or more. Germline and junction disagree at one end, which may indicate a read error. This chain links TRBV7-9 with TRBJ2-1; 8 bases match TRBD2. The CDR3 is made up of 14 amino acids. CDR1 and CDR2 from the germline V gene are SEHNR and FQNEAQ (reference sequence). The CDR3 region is CASILAGPNNEQFF. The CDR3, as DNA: TGTGCCAGCATCTTAGCGGGACCTAACAATGAGCAGTTCTTC.